Listed here are 14 T cell receptor beta chains from one sample, sequenced in a study of T-cell reconstitution after alpha-beta-depleted transplantation in children. Unique molecular identifiers were used to barcode this TCRbeta library. TCRdb itself ran the PCR reads through MiXCR, one entry per CDR3 protein. The sample lists around 78,000 distinct CDR3 sequences; 11% to 15% were seen once. Material: PBMCs, mostly from graft donor cells, obtained 180 days after TCRalphabeta/CD19-depleted stem cell transplant. The receptors shown here come from a male patient aged 2-10 years who had a stem cell transplant for acute lymphoblastic leukemia, so the T cells may come from the graft donor.

This clonotype appeared a few times. This chain uses TRBV7-2 with TRBJ2-4; D is undetermined. Trimming took 1 base from V and 4 from J, leaving 8 bases between them. The germline gives CDR1 SGHTA, CDR2 FQGNSA. The CDR3 consists of 14 residues. The CDR3 here is CASSLGGKKNIQYF. The DNA for the CDR3 is TGTGCCAGCAGCTTAGGGGGAAAAAAAAACATTCAGTACTTC. Full variable domain (missing parts from reference TRBV7-2 and TRBJ2-4): GAGVSQSPSNKVTEKGKDVELRCDPISGHTALYWYRQSLGQGLEFLIYFQGNSAPDKSGLPSDRFSAERTGGSVSTLTIQRTQQEDSAVYLCASSLGGKKNIQYFGAGTRLSVL.

The chain combines TRBV18 with TRBJ1-1; possible D gene TRBD1, 5 bases. The CDR3 covers 14 residues. Between the trimmed V and J ends, which lost 2 bases and 3 bases, there was a span of 10 bases. Looked up from germline, CDR1 is KGHSH and CDR2 is LQKENI. CDR3 loop: CASSPWGRYTEAFF. CDR3 nucleotides: TGTGCCAGCTCACCATGGGGGAGGTACACTGAAGCTTTCTTT.

The chain carries TRBV25-1 and TRBJ1-2; 9 bases agree with TRBD1. V lost 3 bases to trimming and J lost 6 bases; unmatched junction nucleotides: 8. This CDR3 has 15 residues. Germline-derived CDR1 and CDR2 are MGHDK and SYGVNS. As DNA, the CDR3 is TGTGCCAGCAGTGAGTTCGACAGGGGGGTAGATGGCTACACCTTC. This sequence encodes CASSEFDRGVDGYTF.

This clonotype was detected only a few times. The chain has TRBV6-5 and TRBJ1-2, with D perhaps TRBD1 (6 bases). Germline V gene sequence: CDR1 MNHEY, CDR2 SVGAGI. Trimming pared 2 bases from V and 4 bases from J, leaving 14 bases between. CDR3 length equals 15 residues. CDR3 in DNA: TGTGCCAGCAGTTACGGGGGCAAAGGGGCCTATGGCTACACCTTC. It yields the protein CASSYGGKGAYGYTF.

The genes are TRBV27 and TRBJ2-2; D not certain. Trimming took off 0 bases at V and 2 bases at J, with 19 bases between the two ends. CDR1 is MNHEY and CDR2 is SMNVEV in the germline V gene (reference sequence). The CDR3 contains 19 residues. CDR3 residues: CASSLSGVRASVNTGELFF. In DNA form, the CDR3 reads TGTGCCAGCAGTTTATCCGGTGTAAGAGCTTCAGTTAACACCGGGGAGCTGTTTTTT.

The rearrangement links TRBV7-9 to TRBJ2-5; 7 bases are a match to TRBD2. V gave up 6 bases and J gave up 5 bases; unmatched junction bases: 12. This CDR3 is built from 15 residues. The germline V gene encodes CDR1 SEHNR and CDR2 FQNEAQ (reference sequence). DNA of the CDR3: TGTGCCAGCAGGCACCCTGAGGGAGGGGATGAGACCCAGTACTTC. It is translated as CASRHPEGGDETQYF.

This clonotype has ten or more counts. This chain uses TRBV10-3 with TRBJ2-2; D unclear. V dropped 0 bases and J dropped 3 bases, with 11 bases sitting between them. The germline V gene has CDR1 ENHRY and CDR2 SYGVKD. CDR3 length: 16 amino acids. This CDR3 is CAISESPADYTGELFF. CDR3 nucleotide sequence: TGTGCCATCAGTGAGTCTCCGGCAGACTACACCGGGGAGCTGTTTTTT.

The table lists this clonotype with a few counts. The V call is TRBV5-6, the J call TRBJ2-1, with D possibly being TRBD1 or TRBD2 (7 bases each). The CDR3 has 15 amino acids. Per germline, CDR1 SGHDT and CDR2 YYEEEE. The V and J ends lost 0 bases and 4 bases respectively, with 11 bases between them. The CDR3 loop is CASSLAGGGYNEQFF. The CDR3 coding sequence is TGTGCCAGCAGCTTGGCAGGGGGAGGGTACAATGAGCAGTTCTTC.

The rearrangement joins TRBV20-1 to TRBJ2-3; D perhaps matches TRBD2 (6 bases). Germline CDR1 is DFQATT and CDR2 is SNEGSKA (reference sequence). The CDR3 has 17 amino acids. The CDR3 loop is CSPGLSLPTWTTDTQYF. For the CDR3, the DNA is TGCTCCCCGGGACTCAGCTTACCGACCTGGACCACAGATACGCAGTATTTT.

This chain joins TRBV15 and TRBJ1-2; D is uncertain. V lost 0 bases to trimming and J lost 8 bases, with 10 bases between them. Per the germline V gene, CDR1 is LNHNV and CDR2 is YYDKDF (reference sequence). This CDR3 comprises 13 residues. The CDR3: CATSRDSGVGYTF. The CDR3, as DNA: TGTGCCACCAGCAGAGATAGTGGGGTCGGCTACACCTTC.

The table lists this clonotype with many counts. The chain employs TRBV6-1 and TRBJ2-6; D is undetermined. The CDR3 covers 13 residues. Trimming removed 7 bases at V and 0 bases at J, with 4 bases between. CDR1 MNHNS and CDR2 SASEGT come from the germline V gene. The CDR3 sequence: CASTLSGANVLTF. CDR3 bases: TGTGCCAGCACCCTCTCTGGGGCCAACGTCCTGACTTTC.

This clonotype was seen only a few times. Relative to the germline gene, one junction end is altered; a read error may explain this. CDR3 loop: CASSMGLAGALPSF. In DNA, the CDR3 is TGTGCCAGCAGTATGGGGCTAGCGGGAGCCCTTCCGAGCTTC. The chain couples TRBV27 to TRBJ2-5; 10 bases fit TRBD2. Per the germline V gene, CDR1 is MNHEY and CDR2 is SMNVEV (reference sequence). The CDR3 consists of 14 residues.

A few counts support this clonotype. The J gene is TRBJ2-1, the V gene TRBV12-3 or TRBV12-4; D not certain. The CDR3 is 13 residues long. Trimming removed 7 bases at V and 3 bases at J, with 10 bases between. The DNA for the CDR3 is TGTGCCAGCAAAACCCAAAACTACAATGAGCAGTTCTTC. Its translation is CASKTQNYNEQFF.

The table lists this clonotype with a few counts. The chain carries TRBV18 and TRBJ1-1; D remains ambiguous. The V gene lost 2 bases and the J gene lost 4 bases, with 8 bases spanning the gap. This CDR3 spans 13 amino acids. CDR1 and CDR2 from the germline V gene are KGHSH and LQKENI. The CDR3 loop reads CASSPAAATEAFF. CDR3 bases: TGTGCCAGCTCACCAGCAGCCGCCACTGAAGCTTTCTTT.